The table lists the clone carrying this TCR beta chain with a few counts. Its antigen is still unknown. The CDR3 has 15 residues. Trimming removed 7 bases from V and 3 bases from J, with 15 bases in between. Germline-derived CDR1 and CDR2 are MNHEY and SVGAGI. TCRdb keeps only in-frame clones here, not all; method: immunoSEQ multiplex PCR. Among just over 200,000 clones, about three quarters were seen once, and the ten largest hold 5.9%. The data were taken from a study of cytotoxic CD8 clonotypes in ibrutinib-treated CLL. Study as a whole: The cohort had over nine relapsed/refractory and roughly 15 treatment-naive patients, 17 IGHV unmutated.

Whole-study findings and limits: Public clonotypes, rarely seen, contracted or held steady on treatment.

The sample was PBMCs, taken after 12 months of ibrutinib treatment. The chain has TRBV6-5 and TRBJ1-4; D is possibly TRBD1 (6 bases). The source of this sequence is a human donor with chronic lymphocytic leukemia. The CDR3 region is CASTPRGAANEKLFF. The CDR3, as DNA: TGTGCCAGCACACCCAGGGGCGCGGCTAATGAAAAACTGTTTTTT.